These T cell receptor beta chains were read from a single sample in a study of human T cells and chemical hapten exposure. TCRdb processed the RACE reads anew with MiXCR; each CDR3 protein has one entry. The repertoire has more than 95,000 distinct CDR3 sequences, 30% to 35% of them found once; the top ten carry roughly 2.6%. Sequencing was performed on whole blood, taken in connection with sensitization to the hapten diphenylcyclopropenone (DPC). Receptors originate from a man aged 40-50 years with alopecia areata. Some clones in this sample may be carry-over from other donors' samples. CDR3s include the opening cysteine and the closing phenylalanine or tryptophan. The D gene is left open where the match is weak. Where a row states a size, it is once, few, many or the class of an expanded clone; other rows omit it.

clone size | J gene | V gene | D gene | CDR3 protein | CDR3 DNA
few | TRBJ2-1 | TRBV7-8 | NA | CASSPPVSYNEQFF | TGTGCCAGCAGCCCCCCGGTCTCCTACAATGAGCAGTTCTTC
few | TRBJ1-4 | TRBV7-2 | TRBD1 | CASSWDSRNEKLFF | TGTGCCAGCAGCTGGGACAGTCGTAATGAAAAACTGTTTTTT
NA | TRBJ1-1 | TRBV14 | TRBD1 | CASTETGVTEAFF | TGTGCCAGCACGGAGACAGGGGTCACTGAAGCTTTCTTT
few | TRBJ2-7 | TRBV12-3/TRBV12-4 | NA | CASRNEGPYEQYF | TGTGCCAGCAGAAACGAGGGTCCCTACGAGCAGTACTTC
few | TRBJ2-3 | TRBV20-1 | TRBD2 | CSAPASGSPKRWDTQYF | TGCAGTGCCCCGGCTAGCGGAAGCCCCAAGCGCTGGGATACGCAGTATTTT
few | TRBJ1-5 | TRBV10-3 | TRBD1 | CAISEKQGGTWPQHF | TGTGCCATCAGTGAAAAACAGGGGGGTACCTGGCCCCAGCATTTT
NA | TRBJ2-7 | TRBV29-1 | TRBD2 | CSVEDGGGSYEQYF | TGCAGCGTTGAAGACGGCGGGGGTTCCTACGAGCAGTACTTC
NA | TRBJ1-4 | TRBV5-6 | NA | CASSRDSGREKLFF | TGTGCCAGCAGCCGAGACAGCGGTCGAGAAAAACTGTTTTTT
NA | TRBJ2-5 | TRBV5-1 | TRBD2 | CASSTGTSEQETQYF | TGCGCCAGCAGCACCGGGACTAGCGAACAAGAGACCCAGTACTTC
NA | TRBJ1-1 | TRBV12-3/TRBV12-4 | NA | CASSPFRARDTEAFF | TGTGCCAGCAGCCCGTTTCGGGCCAGAGACACTGAAGCTTTCTTT
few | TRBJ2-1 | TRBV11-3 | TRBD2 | CASSLPGLGGPEQFF | TGTGCCAGCAGTTTACCGGGACTAGGCGGTCCTGAGCAGTTCTTC
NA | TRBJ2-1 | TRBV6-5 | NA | CASRSVGVGYNEQFF | TGTGCCAGCAGGAGCGTGGGAGTGGGGTACAATGAGCAGTTCTTC
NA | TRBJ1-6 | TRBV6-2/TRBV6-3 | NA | CASSEDRTSSYNSPLHF | TGTGCCAGCAGCGAAGACAGGACAAGCTCCTATAATTCACCCCTCCACTTT
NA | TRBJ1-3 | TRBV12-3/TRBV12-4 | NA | CASSFIRGLSGNTIYF | TGTGCCAGCAGTTTTATTAGGGGATTGAGTGGAAACACCATATATTTT
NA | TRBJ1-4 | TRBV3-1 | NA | CASSQLGVWNEKLFF | TGTGCCAGCAGCCAACTGGGGGTTTGGAATGAAAAACTGTTTTTT
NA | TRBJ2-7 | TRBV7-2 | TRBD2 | CASSSLAGTNYEQYF | TGTGCCAGCAGCTCACTAGCGGGGACGAATTACGAGCAGTACTTC
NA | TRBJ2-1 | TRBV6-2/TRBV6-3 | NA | CASRTGTRQFF | TGTGCCAGCAGGACCGGGACTCGTCAGTTCTTC
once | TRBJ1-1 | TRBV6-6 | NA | CASLRADNTEAFF | TGTGCCAGCTTGAGGGCAGATAACACTGAAGCTTTCTTT
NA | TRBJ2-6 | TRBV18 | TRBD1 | CASSPTPGQGARGANVLTF | TGTGCCAGCTCACCCACCCCCGGACAGGGGGCGAGGGGGGCCAACGTCCTGACTTTC
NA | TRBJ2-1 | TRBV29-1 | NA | CSVELSYNEQFF | TGCAGCGTTGAACTCAGCTACAATGAGCAGTTCTTC
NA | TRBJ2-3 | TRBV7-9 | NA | CASSPPGDTQYF | TGTGCCAGCAGCCCCCCAGGTGATACGCAGTATTTT
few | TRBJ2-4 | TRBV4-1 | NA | CASSQGNLLNIQYF | TGCGCCAGCAGCCAAGGGAACTTACTCAACATTCAGTACTTC